This T cell receptor (beta chain) was retrieved from a study of blood T cell repertoires in COVID-19. Overall study: COVID-19 samples, acute and convalescent, were from the United States, Italy and Spain.

J lost 2 bases, V lost 2 bases, and 3 bases had no gene match. Germline assignment: CDR1 GTSNPN and CDR2 SVGIG (reference sequence). The CDR3 spans 15 residues. Per the authors' pipeline: Quantification of nucleated cells was approximated via reference gene primer amplification. Only in-frame clones appear in the TCRdb table, and some are missing; sequencing was by immunoSEQ multiplex PCR. V and J calls and clone size are those listed in that table; D and trimming were worked out from the DNA. Of around 72,000 clones in the sample, 88% were seen once. This receptor was identified in a woman in her sixties or seventies with acute or convalescent COVID-19. The chain links TRBV30 to TRBJ2-6; 7 bases match TRBD2. The sequencing sample was made of peripheral blood. The CDR3 loop is CAWSRGGTGANVLTF. CDR3 DNA sequence: TGTGCCTGGAGTCGGGGAGGGACTGGGGCCAACGTCCTGACTTTC. Complete variable domain (other parts from reference TRBV30 and TRBJ2-6): SQTIHQWPATLVQPVGSPLSLECTVEGTSNPNLYWYRQAAGRGLQLLFYSVGIGQISSEVPQNLSASRPQDRQFILSSKKLLLSDSGFYLCAWSRGGTGANVLTFGAGSRLTVL.